A selection of T cell receptor beta chains follows, all from one sample in a study of shared clonotypes between healthy human individuals. Data came from immunoSEQ multiplex PCR; TCRdb stores just in-frame clones and leaves some out. The sample records fewer than 1 million clones, around 96% being singletons. Sequencing used naive CD8+ T cells sorted from blood. The receptors originated from a young man in good health. CDR3s include the opening cysteine and the closing phenylalanine or tryptophan. The D gene is left open where the match is weak. Only part of the rows carry a size: once, few, many, or a class if the clone is expanded.

clone size: -
D gene: -
V gene: TRBV7-9
J gene: TRBJ1-5
CDR3 protein: CASNPDSQPQHF
CDR3 DNA: TGTGCCAGCAACCCCGATTCTCAGCCCCAGCATTTT

clone size: -
D gene: -
V gene: TRBV7-2
J gene: TRBJ1-5
CDR3 protein: CASSSGVGLYQPQHF
CDR3 DNA: TGTGCCAGCAGCTCTGGGGTGGGGCTATATCAGCCCCAGCATTTT

clone size: -
D gene: -
V gene: TRBV9
J gene: TRBJ2-1
CDR3 protein: CASSVKLGGYGNEQFF
CDR3 DNA: TGTGCCAGCAGCGTCAAACTTGGGGGCTATGGCAATGAGCAGTTCTTC

clone size: -
D gene: -
V gene: TRBV5-6
J gene: TRBJ1-1
CDR3 protein: CASTPPREGPLGTEAFF
CDR3 DNA: TGTGCCAGCACCCCTCCGCGGGAGGGGCCACTTGGGACTGAAGCTTTCTTT

clone size: -
D gene: -
V gene: TRBV9
J gene: TRBJ2-1
CDR3 protein: CASSVTTGYLNNEQFF
CDR3 DNA: TGTGCCAGCAGCGTAACTACAGGATACTTGAACAATGAGCAGTTCTTC

clone size: -
D gene: -
V gene: TRBV29-1
J gene: TRBJ2-5
CDR3 protein: CSVEDGRPSFKETQYF
CDR3 DNA: TGCAGCGTTGAAGATGGGCGGCCCAGTTTCAAAGAGACCCAGTACTTC

clone size: -
D gene: -
V gene: TRBV28
J gene: TRBJ1-3
CDR3 protein: CASSPPQDSGNTIYF
CDR3 DNA: TGTGCCAGCAGCCCACCACAAGACTCTGGAAACACCATATATTTT

clone size: once
D gene: -
V gene: TRBV29-1
J gene: TRBJ2-7
CDR3 protein: CSVAPGGTRDLYEQYF
CDR3 DNA: TGCAGCGTCGCTCCTGGAGGGACCAGGGATCTCTACGAGCAGTACTTC

clone size: -
D gene: TRBD2
V gene: TRBV2
J gene: TRBJ2-1
CDR3 protein: CASSLRLAGAYTDNEQFF
CDR3 DNA: TGTGCCAGCAGTCTACGACTAGCGGGAGCATACACCGACAATGAGCAGTTCTTC

clone size: -
D gene: TRBD2
V gene: TRBV15
J gene: TRBJ2-1
CDR3 protein: CATSRDVTSGNYNEQFF
CDR3 DNA: TGTGCCACCAGCAGAGATGTCACTAGCGGAAACTACAATGAGCAGTTCTTC

clone size: -
D gene: -
V gene: TRBV7-9
J gene: TRBJ2-7
CDR3 protein: CASNEARNPLHGGSYEQYF
CDR3 DNA: TGTGCCAGCAATGAGGCCCGGAATCCACTCCATGGAGGGTCCTACGAGCAGTACTTC

clone size: -
D gene: TRBD2
V gene: TRBV27
J gene: TRBJ2-1
CDR3 protein: CASSSSGSSYNEQFF
CDR3 DNA: TGTGCCAGCAGTTCGAGCGGGAGCTCCTACAATGAGCAGTTCTTC

clone size: -
D gene: -
V gene: TRBV14
J gene: TRBJ2-5
CDR3 protein: CASSRGIKETQYF
CDR3 DNA: TGTGCCAGCAGCCGGGGAATAAAAGAGACCCAGTACTTC

clone size: -
D gene: TRBD2
V gene: TRBV27
J gene: TRBJ2-2
CDR3 protein: CASSPLWEGSDTGELFF
CDR3 DNA: TGTGCCAGCAGTCCCCTGTGGGAGGGTAGCGACACCGGGGAGCTGTTTTTT

clone size: -
D gene: -
V gene: TRBV29-1
J gene: TRBJ2-2
CDR3 protein: CSGTDWNTGELFF
CDR3 DNA: TGCAGCGGTACTGACTGGAACACCGGGGAGCTGTTTTTT

clone size: -
D gene: TRBD2
V gene: TRBV11-2
J gene: TRBJ2-5
CDR3 protein: CASSFHSGGLADTQETQYF
CDR3 DNA: TGTGCCAGCAGCTTCCACTCCGGGGGACTAGCGGATACCCAAGAGACCCAGTACTTC

clone size: -
D gene: TRBD2
V gene: TRBV5-1
J gene: TRBJ2-1
CDR3 protein: CASSEGLAGVNEQFF
CDR3 DNA: TGCGCCAGCAGCGAGGGACTAGCGGGAGTTAATGAGCAGTTCTTC

clone size: once
D gene: -
V gene: TRBV6-6
J gene: TRBJ1-1
CDR3 protein: CASRPGDTEAFF
CDR3 DNA: TGTGCCAGCAGGCCGGGGGACACTGAAGCTTTCTTT

clone size: -
D gene: -
V gene: TRBV11-2
J gene: TRBJ2-1
CDR3 protein: CASSFGIAAYNEQFF
CDR3 DNA: TGTGCCAGCAGCTTCGGAATCGCCGCCTACAATGAGCAGTTCTTC

clone size: -
D gene: -
V gene: TRBV7-8
J gene: TRBJ2-5
CDR3 protein: CASSQADYQETQYF
CDR3 DNA: TGTGCCAGCAGCCAAGCGGACTACCAAGAGACCCAGTACTTC

clone size: -
D gene: -
V gene: TRBV6-6
J gene: TRBJ1-1
CDR3 protein: CASRTGMNTEAFF
CDR3 DNA: TGTGCCAGCAGGACAGGTATGAACACTGAAGCTTTCTTT